A selection of T cell receptor beta chains follows, all from one sample in a study of early T cells in non-severe SARS-CoV-2 infection. TCRdb re-called the 5' RACE reads with MiXCR, one entry per CDR3 protein. The sample records tens of thousands of distinct CDR3 sequences, around 6% being singletons. The specimen sequenced was whole blood. The origin of the receptors is an adult who was a healthcare worker with PCR-confirmed SARS-CoV-2 infection or an uninfected control (not recorded which). CDR3s leave out the opening cysteine and the closing phenylalanine or tryptophan. Fields, in order: J gene, V gene, CDR3 protein.

J: TRBJ1-1
V: TRBV7-6
CDR3: ASSVAARGPSTEAF

J: TRBJ1-2
V: TRBV18
CDR3: ASSQGKINYGYT

J: TRBJ2-2
V: TRBV7-6
CDR3: ASSPQGGGNTGELF

J: TRBJ1-2
V: TRBV18
CDR3: ASSPRGDGVYGYT

J: TRBJ1-2
V: TRBV4-2
CDR3: ASSQDSAKNYGYT

J: TRBJ2-7
V: TRBV5-1
CDR3: ASSLSMGRASEQY

J: TRBJ2-3
V: TRBV6-1
CDR3: ASSVPKGSQY

J: TRBJ2-7
V: TRBV12-5
CDR3: ASGSGESSYEQY

J: TRBJ1-1
V: TRBV12-5
CDR3: ASGFNTQMEGAF

J: TRBJ2-5
V: TRBV11-2
CDR3: ASSRQRETQY

J: TRBJ2-1
V: TRBV2
CDR3: ASSVGGASYNEQF

J: TRBJ1-2
V: TRBV20-1
CDR3: SARDSSGVYGYT

J: TRBJ2-3
V: TRBV24-1
CDR3: ATSDLGRGGADTQY

J: TRBJ1-1
V: TRBV7-8
CDR3: ASSPKGAYGDTEAF

J: TRBJ1-1
V: TRBV6-6
CDR3: ASRSRGVVTEAF

J: TRBJ2-7
V: TRBV6-6
CDR3: ASSGTGSGEQY

J: TRBJ1-2
V: TRBV14
CDR3: ASSQAGNYGYT

J: TRBJ1-1
V: TRBV7-9
CDR3: ASSSPPGQGVTEAF

J: TRBJ2-7
V: TRBV4-1
CDR3: ASSQDPGGYKYEQY

J: TRBJ1-1
V: TRBV10-1
CDR3: ASSENFLTEAF